The clone carrying this T cell receptor (beta chain) was observed a handful of times. Antigen: not known. The data were taken from a study of T cells after yellow fever vaccination. The overall study: SMART-Seq v4 Ultra Low Input prepared the low-cell-number fractions. Study findings and constraints: On re-exposure, the response was weaker but peaked faster, at day 5 versus 15. Researchers noted that a small share of clonotypes showed up in both CD4 and CD8 compartments.

MiXCR was run by TCRdb on the 5' RACE reads, yielding one entry per CDR3 protein. The repertoire holds approximately 550,000 distinct CDR3 sequences, with around 21% as singletons. The source of this sequence is a man aged 25 to 40 who received the YFV17D yellow fever vaccine. Sample: PBMCs, taken 15 days after the yellow fever booster vaccination.

Here the CDR3 DNA reads TGCGCCAGCAGCTTACAGGGGAAGGAGACCCAGTACTTC. Its protein product is CASSLQGKETQYF. The genes are TRBV5-1 and TRBJ2-5, with TRBD1 matching 7 bases. This CDR3 spans 13 amino acids. Germline values: CDR1 SGHRS, CDR2 YFSETQ. J lost 5 bases, V lost 2 bases, and 3 bases had no gene match.